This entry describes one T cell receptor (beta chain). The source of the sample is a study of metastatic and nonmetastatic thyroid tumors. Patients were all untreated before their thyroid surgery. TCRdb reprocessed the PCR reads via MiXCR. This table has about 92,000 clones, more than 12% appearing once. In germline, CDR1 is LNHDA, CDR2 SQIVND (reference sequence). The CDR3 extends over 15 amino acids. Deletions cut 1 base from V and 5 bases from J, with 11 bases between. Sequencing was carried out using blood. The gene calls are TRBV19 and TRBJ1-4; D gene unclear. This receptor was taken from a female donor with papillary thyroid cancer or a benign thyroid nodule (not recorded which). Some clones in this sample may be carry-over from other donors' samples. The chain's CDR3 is CASSIVVLQNEKLFF. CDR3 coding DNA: TGTGCCAGTAGTATAGTGGTCCTCCAGAATGAAAAACTGTTTTTT.